A selection of T cell receptor beta chains follows, all from one sample in a study of CD8 T cells in ankylosing spondylitis. TCRdb recomputed calls from the 5' RACE reads with MiXCR, one row per CDR3 protein. Of about 220,000 distinct CDR3 sequences listed, 18% are singletons. What was sequenced was blood, either unsorted or a sorted T cell fraction (not recorded which). These receptors all come from a male donor with ankylosing spondylitis. CDR3s include the opening cysteine and the closing phenylalanine or tryptophan. A D gene is named only where the DNA matches it firmly. Clone size, where shown, is once, few, many, or a class for clones that have expanded.

D gene: .
J gene: TRBJ2-6
V gene: TRBV15
clone size: few
CDR3 protein: CATSRDHSGANVLTF
CDR3 DNA: TGTGCCACCAGCAGAGATCACTCTGGGGCCAACGTCCTGACTTTC

D gene: TRBD2
J gene: TRBJ2-1
V gene: TRBV12-3/TRBV12-4
clone size: .
CDR3 protein: CASRSVPGSSGGMGNEQFF
CDR3 DNA: TGTGCCAGCAGATCCGTCCCTGGGAGTAGCGGGGGGATGGGCAATGAGCAGTTCTTC

D gene: .
J gene: TRBJ1-5
V gene: TRBV25-1
clone size: few
CDR3 protein: CASSELGESQPQHF
CDR3 DNA: TGTGCCAGCAGTGAATTGGGGGAAAGTCAGCCCCAGCATTTT

D gene: .
J gene: TRBJ2-7
V gene: TRBV7-9
clone size: few
CDR3 protein: CASSPLTSYEQYF
CDR3 DNA: TGTGCCAGCAGCCCCTTAACGAGCTACGAGCAGTACTTC

D gene: .
J gene: TRBJ2-5
V gene: TRBV14
clone size: few
CDR3 protein: CASSQDRNSPGQETQYF
CDR3 DNA: TGTGCCAGCAGCCAAGATAGGAATAGCCCGGGACAAGAGACCCAGTACTTC

D gene: .
J gene: TRBJ2-2
V gene: TRBV12-3/TRBV12-4
clone size: .
CDR3 protein: CASSLVSQPAGELFF
CDR3 DNA: TGTGCCAGCAGTTTAGTGTCACAGCCCGCTGGGGAGCTGTTTTTT

D gene: TRBD2
J gene: TRBJ2-3
V gene: TRBV20-1
clone size: many
CDR3 protein: CSARDEEGRESDTQYF
CDR3 DNA: TGCAGTGCTAGAGATGAGGAGGGGCGGGAGTCAGATACGCAGTATTTT

D gene: .
J gene: TRBJ2-2
V gene: TRBV10-3
clone size: few
CDR3 protein: CAISEGNTGELFF
CDR3 DNA: TGTGCCATCAGTGAGGGGAACACCGGGGAGCTGTTTTTT

D gene: TRBD2
J gene: TRBJ2-1
V gene: TRBV11-2
clone size: .
CDR3 protein: CASSEASGRAGNEQFF
CDR3 DNA: TGTGCCAGCAGCGAGGCTAGCGGGAGGGCAGGGAATGAGCAGTTCTTC

D gene: .
J gene: TRBJ1-3
V gene: TRBV29-1
clone size: .
CDR3 protein: CSVVSQTRDTIYF
CDR3 DNA: TGCAGCGTTGTTTCTCAAACGCGGGACACCATATATTTT

D gene: .
J gene: TRBJ2-2
V gene: TRBV2
clone size: .
CDR3 protein: CARSDGEVAPGELFF
CDR3 DNA: TGTGCCAGAAGTGATGGGGAGGTCGCTCCCGGGGAGCTGTTTTTT

D gene: TRBD2
J gene: TRBJ2-3
V gene: TRBV11-3
clone size: few
CDR3 protein: CASSLKLAGGSTDTQYF
CDR3 DNA: TGTGCCAGCAGCCTCAAACTAGCGGGAGGTAGCACAGATACGCAGTATTTT

D gene: TRBD2
J gene: TRBJ2-2
V gene: TRBV27
clone size: .
CDR3 protein: CASSSLTSGGLNTGELFF
CDR3 DNA: TGTGCCAGCAGTTCCCTGACTAGCGGGGGATTGAACACCGGGGAGCTGTTTTTT

D gene: .
J gene: TRBJ1-4
V gene: TRBV4-2
clone size: .
CDR3 protein: CASSLVGQGAELEKLFF
CDR3 DNA: TGTGCCAGCAGCCTCGTGGGTCAGGGTGCTGAGTTAGAAAAACTGTTTTTT

D gene: TRBD2
J gene: TRBJ2-1
V gene: TRBV7-9
clone size: few
CDR3 protein: CASSEGTSGDYNEQFF
CDR3 DNA: TGTGCCAGCAGCGAGGGGACTAGCGGAGACTACAATGAGCAGTTCTTC

D gene: .
J gene: TRBJ2-2
V gene: TRBV28
clone size: .
CDR3 protein: CASSLLLTMGEAGELFF
CDR3 DNA: TGTGCCAGCAGTTTATTGTTAACGATGGGGGAAGCCGGGGAGCTGTTTTTT

D gene: TRBD1
J gene: TRBJ2-7
V gene: TRBV27
clone size: few
CDR3 protein: CASSARTGTYEQYF
CDR3 DNA: TGTGCCAGCAGTGCCCGGACAGGAACCTACGAGCAGTACTTC

D gene: TRBD2
J gene: TRBJ2-2
V gene: TRBV4-3
clone size: .
CDR3 protein: CASSQDLAGVTGELFF
CDR3 DNA: TGCGCCAGCAGCCAAGATCTAGCGGGAGTCACCGGGGAGCTGTTTTTT

D gene: TRBD1
J gene: TRBJ1-5
V gene: TRBV5-1
clone size: few
CDR3 protein: CASSPDRDQPQHF
CDR3 DNA: TGCGCCAGCAGCCCGGACAGGGATCAGCCCCAGCATTTT

D gene: .
J gene: TRBJ2-1
V gene: TRBV6-6
clone size: .
CDR3 protein: CASSYLNPAGASGEQFF
CDR3 DNA: TGTGCCAGCAGTTACCTCAATCCGGCGGGGGCAAGCGGAGAGCAGTTCTTC

D gene: .
J gene: TRBJ1-2
V gene: TRBV12-3/TRBV12-4
clone size: few
CDR3 protein: CASSLAEETVYGYTF
CDR3 DNA: TGTGCCAGCAGTTTAGCAGAGGAGACAGTCTATGGCTACACCTTC

D gene: TRBD2
J gene: TRBJ2-1
V gene: TRBV28
clone size: .
CDR3 protein: CASGRGVSYNEQFF
CDR3 DNA: TGTGCCAGCGGCCGGGGGGTTTCCTACAATGAGCAGTTCTTC

D gene: .
J gene: TRBJ2-1
V gene: TRBV5-1
clone size: many
CDR3 protein: CASSQGGYNEQFF
CDR3 DNA: TGCGCCAGCAGCCAAGGGGGGTACAATGAGCAGTTCTTC

D gene: .
J gene: TRBJ1-2
V gene: TRBV6-5
clone size: .
CDR3 protein: CASSYRGGSNYGYTF
CDR3 DNA: TGTGCCAGCAGTTACCGGGGGGGATCTAACTATGGCTACACCTTC

D gene: .
J gene: TRBJ1-1
V gene: TRBV4-1
clone size: .
CDR3 protein: CASSAGGLNTEAFF
CDR3 DNA: TGCGCCAGCAGCGCGGGGGGACTGAACACTGAAGCTTTCTTT

D gene: TRBD1
J gene: TRBJ1-6
V gene: TRBV20-1
clone size: .
CDR3 protein: CSARALTGWSYNSPLHF
CDR3 DNA: TGCAGTGCTAGGGCTTTGACAGGGTGGTCGTATAATTCACCCCTCCACTTT

D gene: TRBD2
J gene: TRBJ2-1
V gene: TRBV5-1
clone size: many
CDR3 protein: CASSPPTSGVERDEQFF
CDR3 DNA: TGCGCCAGCAGCCCCCCCACTAGCGGAGTAGAGCGTGATGAGCAGTTCTTC

D gene: .
J gene: TRBJ2-1
V gene: TRBV20-1
clone size: .
CDR3 protein: CSARRASASSYNEQFF
CDR3 DNA: TGCAGTGCTAGACGGGCTAGCGCCAGCTCCTACAATGAGCAGTTCTTC

D gene: TRBD2
J gene: TRBJ2-7
V gene: TRBV4-1
clone size: .
CDR3 protein: CASSQESGDREQYF
CDR3 DNA: TGCGCCAGCAGCCAAGAGAGCGGGGATCGGGAGCAGTACTTC